A selection of T cell receptor beta chains follows, all from one sample in a study of T cell changes during pregnancy in multiple sclerosis. Produced via immunoSEQ multiplex PCR; TCRdb's table is partial and in-frame only. The table has some 99,000 clones, over 85% seen once. Specimen: peripheral blood, collected after pregnancy. These receptors were obtained from a female donor with multiple sclerosis, enrolled in a pregnancy study. Each CDR3 is given with its conserved first and last residue. Each record gives: D gene, CDR3 length, V gene, clone size, J gene, CDR3 protein, CDR3 DNA. D genes are given only for firm matches. Size values are once, few and many counts, or a class for expanded clones, and some rows have none.

TRBD1,13,TRBV6-6,.,TRBJ2-7,CASRDRASYEQYF,TGTGCCAGCAGGGACAGGGCCTCCTACGAGCAGTACTTC
.,15,TRBV5-1,.,TRBJ2-5,CASSVAPSDQETQYF,TGCGCCAGCAGCGTTGCGCCTAGCGACCAAGAGACCCAGTACTTC
TRBD2,14,TRBV29-1,.,TRBJ2-1,CSVGGGRGHNEQFF,TGCAGCGTTGGAGGCGGGAGGGGACACAATGAGCAGTTCTTC
.,11,TRBV10-3,once,TRBJ2-1,CAISDRNEQFF,TGTGCCATCAGTGACAGAAATGAGCAGTTCTTC
TRBD2,16,TRBV9,.,TRBJ2-7,CASSVVGLAAYYEQYF,TGTGCCAGCAGCGTAGTAGGACTAGCGGCATACTACGAGCAGTACTTC
TRBD1,14,TRBV5-4,.,TRBJ1-3,CASSPQGSGNTIYF,TGTGCCAGCAGCCCACAGGGGTCGGGAAACACCATATATTTT
.,11,TRBV27,few,TRBJ1-1,CASYAGPEAFF,TGTGCCAGCTATGCGGGACCTGAAGCTTTCTTT
.,13,TRBV15,.,TRBJ1-5,CATSLSSNQPQHF,TGTGCCACCAGCTTGAGTAGCAATCAGCCCCAGCATTTT
TRBD2,17,TRBV29-1,.,TRBJ2-3,CSVGTSAGGTSTDTQYF,TGCAGCGTCGGAACCTCTGCGGGAGGAACTAGCACAGATACGCAGTATTTT
TRBD1,14,TRBV29-1,once,TRBJ1-3,CSVAPRDRRNTIYF,TGCAGCGTTGCCCCCCGGGACAGGAGAAACACCATATATTTT
.,14,TRBV19,.,TRBJ1-1,CASKRERTYTEAFF,TGTGCCAGTAAGCGGGAGCGAACGTACACTGAAGCTTTCTTT
.,12,TRBV13,.,TRBJ1-1,CASSLRGTEAFF,TGTGCCAGCAGCCTCAGGGGCACTGAAGCTTTCTTT
TRBD2,16,TRBV27,.,TRBJ2-3,CASSAPLAGVGNTQYF,TGTGCCAGCAGTGCTCCCTTAGCGGGAGTAGGGAATACGCAGTATTTT
TRBD1,15,TRBV7-9,.,TRBJ1-2,CASSLAGTGGYGYTF,TGTGCCAGCAGCTTAGCCGGGACAGGGGGATATGGCTACACCTTC
.,15,TRBV29-1,.,TRBJ2-3,CSVGRKRGGTDTQYF,TGCAGCGTAGGAAGAAAGAGGGGGGGGACAGATACGCAGTATTTT
TRBD1,12,TRBV10-3,.,TRBJ2-1,CAILGQGNEQFF,TGTGCCATCTTAGGACAGGGAAATGAGCAGTTCTTC
.,16,TRBV7-8,.,TRBJ2-4,CASSLRPGDAKNIQYF,TGTGCCAGCAGCTTAAGGCCAGGGGATGCCAAAAACATTCAGTACTTC
.,16,TRBV30,.,TRBJ2-4,CAWSAYSVLDKNIQYF,TGTGCCTGGAGCGCTTACTCGGTACTAGACAAAAACATTCAGTACTTC